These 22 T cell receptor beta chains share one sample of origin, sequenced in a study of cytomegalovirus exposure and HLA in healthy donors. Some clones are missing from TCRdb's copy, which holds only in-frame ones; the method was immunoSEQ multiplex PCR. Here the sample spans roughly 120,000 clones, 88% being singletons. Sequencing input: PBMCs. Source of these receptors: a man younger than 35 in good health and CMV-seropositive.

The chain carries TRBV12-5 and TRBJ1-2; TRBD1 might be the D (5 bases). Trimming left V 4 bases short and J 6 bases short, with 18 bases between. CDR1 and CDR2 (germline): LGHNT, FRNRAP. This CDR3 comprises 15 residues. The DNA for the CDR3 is TGTGCTAGTGGTTCCTCTTTTTGGACACCCAATGGCTACACCTTC. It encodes CASGSSFWTPNGYTF.

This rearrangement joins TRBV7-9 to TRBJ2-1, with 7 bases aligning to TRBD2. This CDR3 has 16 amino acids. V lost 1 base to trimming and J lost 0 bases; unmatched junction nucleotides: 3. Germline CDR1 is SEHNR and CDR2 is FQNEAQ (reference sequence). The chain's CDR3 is CASSLGSGGSYNEQFF. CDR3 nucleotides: TGTGCCAGCAGCTTAGGGTCGGGGGGCTCCTACAATGAGCAGTTCTTC.

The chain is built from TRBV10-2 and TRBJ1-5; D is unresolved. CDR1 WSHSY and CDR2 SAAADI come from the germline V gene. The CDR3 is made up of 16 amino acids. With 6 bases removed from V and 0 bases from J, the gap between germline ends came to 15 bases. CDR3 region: CASSPSDGGSNQPQHF. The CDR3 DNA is TGCGCCAGCAGCCCCTCGGACGGAGGTAGCAATCAGCCCCAGCATTTT.

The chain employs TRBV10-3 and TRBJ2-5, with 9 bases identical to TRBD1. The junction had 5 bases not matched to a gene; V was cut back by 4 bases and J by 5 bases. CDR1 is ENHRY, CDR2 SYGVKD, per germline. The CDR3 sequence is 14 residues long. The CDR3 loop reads CAISGTGVGETQYF. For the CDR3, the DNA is TGTGCCATCAGTGGGACAGGGGTGGGGGAGACCCAGTACTTC.

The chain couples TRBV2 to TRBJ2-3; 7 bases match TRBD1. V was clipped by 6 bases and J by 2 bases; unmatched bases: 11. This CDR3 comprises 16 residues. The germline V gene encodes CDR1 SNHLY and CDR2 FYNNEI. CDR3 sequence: CASRREGQITTDTQYF. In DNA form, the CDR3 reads TGTGCCAGCAGGAGAGAGGGACAGATAACCACAGATACGCAGTATTTT.

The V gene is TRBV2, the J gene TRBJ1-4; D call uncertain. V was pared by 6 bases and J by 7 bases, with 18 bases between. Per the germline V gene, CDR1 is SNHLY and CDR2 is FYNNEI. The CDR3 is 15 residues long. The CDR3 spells CASRPDMPVFEKLFF. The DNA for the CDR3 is TGTGCCAGCAGGCCAGATATGCCAGTTTTTGAAAAACTGTTTTTT.

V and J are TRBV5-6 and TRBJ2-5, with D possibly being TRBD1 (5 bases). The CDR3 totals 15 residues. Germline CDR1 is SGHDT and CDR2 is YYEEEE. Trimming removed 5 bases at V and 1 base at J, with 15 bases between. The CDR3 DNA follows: TGTGCCAGCAGATTCGCTAGACAGAGCCAAGAGACCCAGTACTTC. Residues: CASRFARQSQETQYF.

CDR3 nucleotide sequence: TGCGCCAGCAGCCCCCCACACGCCCTAGCGGGGGGGTCAGATACGCAGTATTTT. Translation: CASSPPHALAGGSDTQYF. This chain links TRBV4-1 with TRBJ2-3; 12 bases agree with TRBD2. V trimming: 4 bases; J trimming: 4 bases; junction bases outside the gene matches: 12. This CDR3 contains 18 residues. Germline V gene sequence: CDR1 MGHRA, CDR2 YSYEKL.

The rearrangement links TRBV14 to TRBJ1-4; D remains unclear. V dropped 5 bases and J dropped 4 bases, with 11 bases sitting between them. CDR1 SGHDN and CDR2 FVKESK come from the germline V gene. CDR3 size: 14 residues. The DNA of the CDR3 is TGTGCCAGCAGCAGGCTTCGGGATAATGAAAAACTGTTTTTT. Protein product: CASSRLRDNEKLFF.

Here the CDR3 DNA reads TGTGCCAGCAGCCCTTTGCTAGGTGGGAACACCGGGGAGCTGTTTTTT. Its protein is CASSPLLGGNTGELFF. The gene calls are TRBV7-2 and TRBJ2-2, with D unresolved. CDR3 size: 16 residues. Germline CDR1 reads SGHTA; CDR2 reads FQGNSA. The V gene lost 5 bases and the J gene lost 1 base, with 14 bases spanning the gap. Drawing the rest from reference TRBV7-2 and TRBJ2-2, the complete variable domain is GAGVSQSPSNKVTEKGKDVELRCDPISGHTALYWYRQSLGQGLEFLIYFQGNSAPDKSGLPSDRFSAERTGGSVSTLTIQRTQQEDSAVYLCASSPLLGGNTGELFFGEGSRLTVL.

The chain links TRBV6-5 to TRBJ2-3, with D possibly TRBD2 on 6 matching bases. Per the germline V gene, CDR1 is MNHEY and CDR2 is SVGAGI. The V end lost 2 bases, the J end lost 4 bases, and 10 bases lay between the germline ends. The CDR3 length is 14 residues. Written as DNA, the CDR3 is TGTGCCAGCAGTTACGGAGGGGAGGCAGATACGCAGTATTTT. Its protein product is CASSYGGEADTQYF.

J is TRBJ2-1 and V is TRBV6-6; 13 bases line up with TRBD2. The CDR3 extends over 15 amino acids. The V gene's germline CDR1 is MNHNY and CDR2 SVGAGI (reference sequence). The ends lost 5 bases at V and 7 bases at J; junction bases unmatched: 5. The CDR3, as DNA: TGTGCCAGCAGTCCCCGGACTAGCGGGGGTAATGAGCAGTTCTTC. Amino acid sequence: CASSPRTSGGNEQFF.

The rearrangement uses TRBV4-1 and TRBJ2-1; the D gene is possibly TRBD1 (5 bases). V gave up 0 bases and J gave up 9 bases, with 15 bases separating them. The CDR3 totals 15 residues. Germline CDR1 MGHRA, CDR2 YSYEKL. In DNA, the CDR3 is TGCGCCAGCAGCCAAGAAAGGGGCAGGGCGAGTGAGCAGTTCTTC. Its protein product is CASSQERGRASEQFF.

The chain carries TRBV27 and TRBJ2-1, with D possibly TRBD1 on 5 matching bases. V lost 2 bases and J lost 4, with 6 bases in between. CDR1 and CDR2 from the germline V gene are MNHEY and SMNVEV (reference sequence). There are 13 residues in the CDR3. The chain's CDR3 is CASSLAGYNEQFF. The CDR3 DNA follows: TGTGCCAGCAGTTTAGCAGGGTACAATGAGCAGTTCTTC.

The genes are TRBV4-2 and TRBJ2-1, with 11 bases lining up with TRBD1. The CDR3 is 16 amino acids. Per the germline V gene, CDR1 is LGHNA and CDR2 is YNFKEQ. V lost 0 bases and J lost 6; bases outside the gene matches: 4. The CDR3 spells CASSQDGGTGGNEQFF. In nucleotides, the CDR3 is TGTGCCAGCAGCCAAGACGGAGGGACAGGGGGCAATGAGCAGTTCTTC.

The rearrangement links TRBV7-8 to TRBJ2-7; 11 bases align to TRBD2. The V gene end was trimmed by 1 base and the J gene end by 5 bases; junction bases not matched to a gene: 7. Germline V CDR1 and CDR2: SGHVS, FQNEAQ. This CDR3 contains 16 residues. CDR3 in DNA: TGTGCCAGCAGCTTAGGGCTAGCGGGAGGCCTGAACGAGCAGTACTTC. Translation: CASSLGLAGGLNEQYF.

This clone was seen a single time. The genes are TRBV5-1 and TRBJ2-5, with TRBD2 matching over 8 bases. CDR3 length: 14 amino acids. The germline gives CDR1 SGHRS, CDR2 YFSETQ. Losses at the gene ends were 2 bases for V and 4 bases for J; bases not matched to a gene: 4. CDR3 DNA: TGCGCCAGCAGCTTAAGGACTAGCTCAGAGACCCAGTACTTC. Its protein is CASSLRTSSETQYF. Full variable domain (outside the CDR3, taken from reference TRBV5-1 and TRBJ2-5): KAGVTQTPRYLIKTRGQQVTLSCSPISGHRSVSWYQQTPGQGLQFLFEYFSETQRNKGNFPGRFSGRQFSNSRSEMNVSTLELGDSALYLCASSLRTSSETQYFGPGTRLLVL.

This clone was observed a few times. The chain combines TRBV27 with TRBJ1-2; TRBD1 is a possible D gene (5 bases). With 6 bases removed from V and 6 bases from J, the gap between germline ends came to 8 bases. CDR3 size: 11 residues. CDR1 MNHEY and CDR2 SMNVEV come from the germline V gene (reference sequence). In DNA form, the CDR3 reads TGTGCCAGCAGAGGGGTCGATGGCTACACCTTC. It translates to CASRGVDGYTF.

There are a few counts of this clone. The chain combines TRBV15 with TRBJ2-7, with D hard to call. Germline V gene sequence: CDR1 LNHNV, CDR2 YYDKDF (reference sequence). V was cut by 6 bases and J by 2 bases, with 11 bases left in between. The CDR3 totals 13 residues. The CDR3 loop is CATSISSTYEQYF. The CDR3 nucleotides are TGTGCCACCAGTATTAGCTCAACCTACGAGCAGTACTTC.

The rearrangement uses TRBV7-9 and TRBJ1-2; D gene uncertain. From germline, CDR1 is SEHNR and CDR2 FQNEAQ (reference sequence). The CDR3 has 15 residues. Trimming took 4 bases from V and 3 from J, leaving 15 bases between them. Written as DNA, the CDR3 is TGTGCCAGCAGCTCCCAGGCGTTGGCATACTATGGCTACACCTTC. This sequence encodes CASSSQALAYYGYTF.

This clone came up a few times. The CDR3 here is CASSETGRGVVETQYF. CDR3 sequence (DNA): TGCGCCAGCAGCGAGACTGGGCGGGGGGTCGTGGAGACCCAGTACTTC. The V and J genes are TRBV10-1 and TRBJ2-5; 8 bases match TRBD2. Per germline, CDR1 WNHNN and CDR2 SYGVQD (reference sequence). CDR3 size: 16 residues. With 6 bases clipped from V and 5 bases from J, the junction kept 14 bases outside the gene matches.

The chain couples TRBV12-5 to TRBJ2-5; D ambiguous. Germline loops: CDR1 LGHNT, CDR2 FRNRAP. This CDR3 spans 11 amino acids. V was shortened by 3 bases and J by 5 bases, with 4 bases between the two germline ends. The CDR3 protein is CASGFGETQYF. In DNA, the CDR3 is TGTGCTAGTGGTTTCGGGGAGACCCAGTACTTC.